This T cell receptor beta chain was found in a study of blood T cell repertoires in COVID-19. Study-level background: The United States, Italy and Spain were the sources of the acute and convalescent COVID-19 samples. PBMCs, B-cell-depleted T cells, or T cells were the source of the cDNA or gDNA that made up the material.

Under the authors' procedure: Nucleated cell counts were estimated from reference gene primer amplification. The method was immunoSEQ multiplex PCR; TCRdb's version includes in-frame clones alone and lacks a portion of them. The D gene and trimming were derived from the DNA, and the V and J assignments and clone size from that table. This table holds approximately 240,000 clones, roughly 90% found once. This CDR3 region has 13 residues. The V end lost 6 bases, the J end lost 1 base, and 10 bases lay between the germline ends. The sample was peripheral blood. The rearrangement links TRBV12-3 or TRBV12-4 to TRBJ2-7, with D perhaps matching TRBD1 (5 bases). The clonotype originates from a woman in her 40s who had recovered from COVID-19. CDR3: CASRPTGSYEQYF. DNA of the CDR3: TGTGCCAGCAGGCCAACAGGTTCCTACGAGCAGTACTTC.